This T cell receptor (beta chain) is from a study of blood T cell repertoires in COVID-19. Study overall: Acute-phase and convalescent COVID-19 samples originated in the United States, Italy and Spain.

Germline trimming cut 8 bases from V and 1 base from J; bases unmatched to any gene: 8. The CDR3 extends over 14 amino acids. Germline V gives CDR1 SQVTM, CDR2 ANQGSEA. This clone was counted once. Authors' data handling: It was from reference gene primer amplification that nucleated cell counts were estimated. Sequencing was performed with immunoSEQ multiplex PCR; in TCRdb, only in-frame clones are kept and a portion is missing. V, J and clone size derive from that table, while D and trimming were established from the DNA sequence. The sample lists hundreds of thousands of clones, around 87% occurring once. The age range of participants was about 18 to 95 years, with residence in under 30 US areas. Each participant's cohort was designated according to participant-reported clinical history.

Sequencing input: PBMCs or T cells enriched from blood (not recorded which). This receptor was taken from a woman aged 18-35 years with acute COVID-19. The chain carries TRBV29-1 and TRBJ2-1; TRBD2 aligns across 7 bases. The CDR3 DNA follows: TGCAGCCCCGAGCGGGAAGAGTCCTACAATGAGCAGTTCTTC. Its translation: CSPEREESYNEQFF.